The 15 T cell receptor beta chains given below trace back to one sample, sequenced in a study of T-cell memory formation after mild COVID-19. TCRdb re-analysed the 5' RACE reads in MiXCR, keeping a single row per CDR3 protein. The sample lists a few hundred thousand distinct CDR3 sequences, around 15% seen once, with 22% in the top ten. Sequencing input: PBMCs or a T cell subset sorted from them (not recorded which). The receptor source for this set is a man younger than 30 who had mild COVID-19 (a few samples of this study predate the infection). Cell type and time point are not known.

DNA for the CDR3: TGTGCCAGCAGCCCCCGGACAGGGGATGAGCAGTTCTTC. Its protein is CASSPRTGDEQFF. The rearrangement joins TRBV7-3 to TRBJ2-1; 9 positions match TRBD1. The germline gives CDR1 SGHTA, CDR2 FQGTGA. The CDR3 runs to 13 residues. Trimming removed 5 bases from V and 8 bases from J; junction bases left unmatched: 4.

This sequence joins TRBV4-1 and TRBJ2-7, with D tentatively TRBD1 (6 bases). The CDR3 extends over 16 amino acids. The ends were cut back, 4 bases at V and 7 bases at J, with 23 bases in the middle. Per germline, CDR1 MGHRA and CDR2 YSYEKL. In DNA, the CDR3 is TGCGCCAGCAGCCCCTCCGTAAGAGGACAGCCTTTAGAGCAGTACTTC. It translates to CASSPSVRGQPLEQYF.

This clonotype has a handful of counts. The CDR3 coding sequence is TGCGCCAGCAGCCAACTTCACTTGAACACTGAAGCTTTCTTT. Residues: CASSQLHLNTEAFF. V is TRBV4-1 and J is TRBJ1-1; D unresolved. V lost 2 bases, J lost 0 bases, and 7 bases lay in between. The CDR3 is 14 residues long. CDR1 is MGHRA and CDR2 is YSYEKL in the germline V gene.

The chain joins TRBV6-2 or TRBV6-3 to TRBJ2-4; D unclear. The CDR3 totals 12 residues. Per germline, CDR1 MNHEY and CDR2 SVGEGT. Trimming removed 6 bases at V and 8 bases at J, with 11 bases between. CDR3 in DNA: TGTGCCAGCAGCAGACCGGCAGACATTCAGTACTTC. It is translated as CASSRPADIQYF.

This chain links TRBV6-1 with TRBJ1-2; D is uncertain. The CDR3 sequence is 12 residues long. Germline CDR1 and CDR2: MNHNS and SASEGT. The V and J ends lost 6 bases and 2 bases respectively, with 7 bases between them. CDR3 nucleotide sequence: TGTGCCAGCAGGACGGTGAACTATGGCTACACCTTC. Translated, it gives CASRTVNYGYTF.

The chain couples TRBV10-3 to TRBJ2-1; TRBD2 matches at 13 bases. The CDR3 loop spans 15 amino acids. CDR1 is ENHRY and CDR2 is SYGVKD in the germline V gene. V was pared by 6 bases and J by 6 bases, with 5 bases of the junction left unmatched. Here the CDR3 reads CAISLGLAGSNEQFF. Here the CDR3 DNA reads TGTGCCATCAGCCTGGGACTAGCGGGATCCAATGAGCAGTTCTTC.

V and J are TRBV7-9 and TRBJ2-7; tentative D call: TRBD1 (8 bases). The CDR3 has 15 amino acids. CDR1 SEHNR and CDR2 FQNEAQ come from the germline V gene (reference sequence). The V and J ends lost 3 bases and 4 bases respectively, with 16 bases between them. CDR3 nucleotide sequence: TGTGCCAGCAGCTTTACAGGGGGGGCCCTGTACGAGCAGTACTTC. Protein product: CASSFTGGALYEQYF.

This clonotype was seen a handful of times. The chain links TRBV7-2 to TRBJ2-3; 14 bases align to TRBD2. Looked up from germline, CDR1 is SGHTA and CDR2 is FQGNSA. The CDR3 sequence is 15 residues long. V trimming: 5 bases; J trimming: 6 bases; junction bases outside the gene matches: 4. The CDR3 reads CASSVGTSGGDTQYF. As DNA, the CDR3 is TGTGCCAGCAGCGTCGGGACTAGCGGGGGTGATACGCAGTATTTT.

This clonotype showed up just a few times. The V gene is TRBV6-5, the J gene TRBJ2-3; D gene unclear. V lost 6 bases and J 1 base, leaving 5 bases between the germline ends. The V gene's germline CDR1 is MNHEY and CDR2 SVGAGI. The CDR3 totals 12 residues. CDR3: CASRSRTDTQYF. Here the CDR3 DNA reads TGTGCCAGCAGGAGCCGCACAGATACGCAGTATTTT.

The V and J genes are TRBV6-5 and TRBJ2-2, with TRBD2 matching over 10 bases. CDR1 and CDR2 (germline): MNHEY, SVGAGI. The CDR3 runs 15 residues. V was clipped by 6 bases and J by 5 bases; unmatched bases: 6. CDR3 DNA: TGTGCCAGCAGATCTAGCGGGGGAGGAACCGGGGAGCTGTTTTTT. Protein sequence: CASRSSGGGTGELFF.

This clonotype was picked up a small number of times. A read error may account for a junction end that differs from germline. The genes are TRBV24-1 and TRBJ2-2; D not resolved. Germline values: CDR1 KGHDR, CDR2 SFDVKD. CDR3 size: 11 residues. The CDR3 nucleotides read TGTGCCCCCAGGTTGGCCGGGGAGCTGTTTTTT. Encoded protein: CAPRLAGELFF.

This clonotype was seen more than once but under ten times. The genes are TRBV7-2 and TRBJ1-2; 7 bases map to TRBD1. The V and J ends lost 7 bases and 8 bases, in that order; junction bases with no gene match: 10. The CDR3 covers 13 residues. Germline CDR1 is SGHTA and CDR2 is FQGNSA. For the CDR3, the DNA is TGTGCCAGCAACTACGACAGGGCGGGGGGCTACACCTTC. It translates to CASNYDRAGGYTF.

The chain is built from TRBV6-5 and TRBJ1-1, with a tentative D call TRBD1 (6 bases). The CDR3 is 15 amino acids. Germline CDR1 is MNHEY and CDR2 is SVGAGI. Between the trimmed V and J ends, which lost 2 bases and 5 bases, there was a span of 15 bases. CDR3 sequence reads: CASSYIREGGTEAFF. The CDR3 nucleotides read TGTGCCAGCAGTTACATCCGAGAAGGGGGGACTGAAGCTTTCTTT.

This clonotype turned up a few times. This CDR3 is CSARKTGERSPLHF. CDR3 coding DNA: TGCAGTGCTCGAAAGACAGGGGAGCGCTCACCCCTCCACTTT. The chain links TRBV20-1 to TRBJ1-6; 8 bases align to TRBD1. The V gene end was trimmed by 5 bases and the J gene end by 10 bases; junction bases not matched to a gene: 10. The length of the CDR3 is 14 residues. Germline V gene lookup returns CDR1 DFQATT and CDR2 SNEGSKA (reference sequence).

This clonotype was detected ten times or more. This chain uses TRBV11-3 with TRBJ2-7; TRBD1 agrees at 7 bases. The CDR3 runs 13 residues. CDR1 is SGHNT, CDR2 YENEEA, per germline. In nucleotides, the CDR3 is TGTGCCAGCAGCCTAGACAGGGACTACGAGCAGTACGTC. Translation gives CASSLDRDYEQYV.